This T cell receptor beta chain emerged from a study of T-cell reconstitution after alpha-beta-depleted transplantation in children. This CDR3 region has 13 residues. Trimming took 1 base from V and 4 from J, leaving 7 bases between them. The germline V gene encodes CDR1 LNHNV and CDR2 YYDKDF (reference sequence). This clonotype was picked up a small number of times. As it was prepared, the TCRbeta library received unique molecular identifiers. TCRdb passed the PCR reads through MiXCR, listing each CDR3 protein once. The sample has hundreds of thousands of distinct CDR3 sequences, 15% to 20% seen once; the top ten hold under 1.2%.

This chain joins TRBV15 and TRBJ1-1, with D uncertain. This sequence originates from a human donor who donated a stem cell graft to a child with acute myeloid leukemia. The sample here was PBMCs from the stem cell graft donor, taken from the stem cell graft. The CDR3 loop reads CATSRALGTEAFF. CDR3 coding DNA: TGTGCCACCAGCAGAGCCCTGGGCACTGAAGCTTTCTTT.